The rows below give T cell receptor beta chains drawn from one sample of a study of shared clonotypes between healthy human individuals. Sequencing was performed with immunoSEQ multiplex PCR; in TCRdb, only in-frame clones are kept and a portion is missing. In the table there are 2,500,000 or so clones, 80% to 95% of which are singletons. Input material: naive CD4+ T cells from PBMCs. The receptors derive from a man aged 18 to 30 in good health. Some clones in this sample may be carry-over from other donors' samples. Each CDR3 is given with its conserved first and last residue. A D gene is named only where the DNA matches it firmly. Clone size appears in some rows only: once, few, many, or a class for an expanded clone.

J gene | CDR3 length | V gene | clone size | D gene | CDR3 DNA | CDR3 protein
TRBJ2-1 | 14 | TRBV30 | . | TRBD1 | TGTGCCTGGAGTGCGGGACAGGGATACAATGAGCAGTTCTTC | CAWSAGQGYNEQFF
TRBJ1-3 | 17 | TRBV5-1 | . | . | TGCGCCAGCAGCTTGGCCGCGGACAGACACTCTGGAAACACCATATATTTT | CASSLAADRHSGNTIYF
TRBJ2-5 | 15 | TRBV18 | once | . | TGTGCCAGCTCACCCTTGGTCGCGGTGCAAGAGACCCAGTACTTC | CASSPLVAVQETQYF
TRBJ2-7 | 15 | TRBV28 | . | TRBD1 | TGTGCCAGCAGTTTAGCCGACAGGGGACACTACGAGCAGTACTTC | CASSLADRGHYEQYF
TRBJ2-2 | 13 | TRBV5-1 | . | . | TGCGCCAGCAGCCAGGGGCAGGCCGGGGAGCTGTTTTTT | CASSQGQAGELFF
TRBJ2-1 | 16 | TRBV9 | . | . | TGTGCCAGCAGCGTAGATGGGGGGTCCTCCTACAATGAGCAGTTCTTC | CASSVDGGSSYNEQFF
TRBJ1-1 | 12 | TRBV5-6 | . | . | TGTGCCAGCAGCTTCTTCTCAGCTGAAGCTTTCTTT | CASSFFSAEAFF
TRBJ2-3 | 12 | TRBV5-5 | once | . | TGTGCCAGCAGCTTTGCCGCAGATACGCAGTATTTT | CASSFAADTQYF
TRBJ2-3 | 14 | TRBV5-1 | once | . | TGCGCCAGCAGCTTGGCCTATATCACAGATACGCAGTATTTT | CASSLAYITDTQYF
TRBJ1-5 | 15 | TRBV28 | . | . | TGTGCCAGCAGTGGGATAGTCGCTAGCAATCAGCCCCAGCATTTT | CASSGIVASNQPQHF
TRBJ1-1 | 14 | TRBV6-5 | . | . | TGTGCCAGCATAGGGCAGGGGCCAGACACTGAAGCTTTCTTT | CASIGQGPDTEAFF
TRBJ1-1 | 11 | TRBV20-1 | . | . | TGCAGTTATGGGGGGCGCACTGAAGCTTTCTTT | CSYGGRTEAFF
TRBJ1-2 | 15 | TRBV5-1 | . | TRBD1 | TGCGCCAGCAGCTCACAGCGGACAGGGGGACGAGGCTACACCTTC | CASSSQRTGGRGYTF
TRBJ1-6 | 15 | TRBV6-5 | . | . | TGTGCCAGCAGTCCCCAGGGTGTTCGAAATTCACCCCTCCACTTT | CASSPQGVRNSPLHF
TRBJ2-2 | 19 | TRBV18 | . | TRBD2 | TGTGCCAGCTCACCAGGAGTAGCGGGAGGGCCTTCGGACACCGGGGAGCTGTTTTTT | CASSPGVAGGPSDTGELFF
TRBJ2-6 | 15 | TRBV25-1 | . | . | TGTGCCAGCAGTGTTTCAGGGGCTGGGGCCAACGTCCTGACTTTC | CASSVSGAGANVLTF
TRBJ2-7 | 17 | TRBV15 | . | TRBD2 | TGTGCCACCAGCAGAGGGCCCCCTAGCGGGAGCTCCTACGAGCAGTACTTC | CATSRGPPSGSSYEQYF
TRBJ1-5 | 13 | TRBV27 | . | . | TGTGCCAGCAGCCGAGGGGGGGAACAGCCCCAGCATTTT | CASSRGGEQPQHF